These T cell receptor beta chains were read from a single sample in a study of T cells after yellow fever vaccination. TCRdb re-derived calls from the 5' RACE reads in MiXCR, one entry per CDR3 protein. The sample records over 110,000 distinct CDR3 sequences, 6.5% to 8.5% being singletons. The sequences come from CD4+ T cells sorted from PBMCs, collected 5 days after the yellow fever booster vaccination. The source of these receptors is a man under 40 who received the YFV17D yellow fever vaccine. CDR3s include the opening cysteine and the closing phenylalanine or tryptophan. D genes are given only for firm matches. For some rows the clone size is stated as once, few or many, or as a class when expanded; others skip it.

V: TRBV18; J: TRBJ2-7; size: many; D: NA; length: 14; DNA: TGTGCCAGCTCACCTAGGGGGAGCTCCTACGAGCAGTACTTC; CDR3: CASSPRGSSYEQYF
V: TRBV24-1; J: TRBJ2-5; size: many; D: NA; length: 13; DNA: TGTGCCACCAGTAGGCCGGGCCAAGAGACCCAGTACTTC; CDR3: CATSRPGQETQYF
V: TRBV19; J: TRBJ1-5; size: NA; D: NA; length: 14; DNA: TGTGCCAGTACGACAGTCTATAGCAATCAGCCCCAGCATTTT; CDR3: CASTTVYSNQPQHF
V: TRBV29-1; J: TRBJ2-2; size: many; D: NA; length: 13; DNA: TGCAGCGTTGATGACAGGTCCCCCGGGGAGCTGTTTTTT; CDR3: CSVDDRSPGELFF
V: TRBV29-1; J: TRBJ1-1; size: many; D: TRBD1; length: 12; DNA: TGCAGCGCTTGGACAGGGAACACTGAAGCTTTCTTT; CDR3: CSAWTGNTEAFF
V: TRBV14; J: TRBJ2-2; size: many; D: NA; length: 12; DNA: TGTGCCAGCGGACTTACCATAGGCGAGCTGTTTTTT; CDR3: CASGLTIGELFF
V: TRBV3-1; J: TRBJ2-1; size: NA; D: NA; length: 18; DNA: TGTGCCAGCAGCCAGCAGGTCCCTTGGAGACAGAATGACAATGAGCAGTTCTTC; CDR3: CASSQQVPWRQNDNEQFF
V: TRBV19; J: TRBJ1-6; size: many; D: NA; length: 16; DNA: TGTGCCAGTAGTCATGAACTGGGGAGCATGAATTCACCCCTCCACTTT; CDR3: CASSHELGSMNSPLHF
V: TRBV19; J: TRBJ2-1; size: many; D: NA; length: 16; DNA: TGTGCCAGCCGGGGCGTTCGTTTTAGCTCCTACAATGAGCAGTTCTTC; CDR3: CASRGVRFSSYNEQFF
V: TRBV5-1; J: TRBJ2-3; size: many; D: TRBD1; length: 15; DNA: TGCGCCAGCAGCTTGGTGGGACAGCGCGGGGATACGCAGTATTTT; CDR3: CASSLVGQRGDTQYF
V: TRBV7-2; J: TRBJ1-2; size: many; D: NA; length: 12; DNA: TGTGCCAGCAGCTATAGGGGATATGGCTACACCTTC; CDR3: CASSYRGYGYTF
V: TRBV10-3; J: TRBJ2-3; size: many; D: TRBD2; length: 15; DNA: TGTGCCACCTTGGGGGGAGGGCCTAGCACAGATACGCAGTATTTT; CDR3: CATLGGGPSTDTQYF
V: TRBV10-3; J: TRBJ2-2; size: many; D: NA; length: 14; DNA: TGTGCCATTGCGCGGGACAGCTACACCGGGGAGCTGTTTTTT; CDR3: CAIARDSYTGELFF
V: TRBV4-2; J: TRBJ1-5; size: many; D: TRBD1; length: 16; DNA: TGTGCCAGCAGCCAAGGCCTGGGGACAGGTAATCAGCCCCAGCATTTT; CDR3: CASSQGLGTGNQPQHF
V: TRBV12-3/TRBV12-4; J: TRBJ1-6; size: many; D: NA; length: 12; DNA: TGTGCCAGCAGTTTAGCCGGCTCACCCCTCCACTTT; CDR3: CASSLAGSPLHF
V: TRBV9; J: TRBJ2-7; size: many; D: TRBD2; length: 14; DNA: TGTGCCAGCAGCGGGACTAGCGGGGCCTACGAGCAGTACTTC; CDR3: CASSGTSGAYEQYF
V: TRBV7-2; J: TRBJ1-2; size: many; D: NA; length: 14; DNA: TGTGCCAGCAGCTTAGATAGGGTTAACTATGGCTACACCTTC; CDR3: CASSLDRVNYGYTF
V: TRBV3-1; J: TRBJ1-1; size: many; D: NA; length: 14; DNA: TGTGCCAGCAGCCAAGCAGGGGCGAACACTGAAGCTTTCTTT; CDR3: CASSQAGANTEAFF
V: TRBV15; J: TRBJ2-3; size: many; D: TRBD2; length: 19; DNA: TGTGCCACCAGCCCCCAACTGGGGGGGACTTCATACCGGTCAGATACGCAGTATTTT; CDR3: CATSPQLGGTSYRSDTQYF
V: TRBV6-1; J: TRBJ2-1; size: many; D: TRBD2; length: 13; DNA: TGTGCCAGCATAAGGAGCGGGAGTAATGAGCAGTTCTTC; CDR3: CASIRSGSNEQFF
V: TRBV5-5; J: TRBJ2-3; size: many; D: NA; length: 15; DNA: TGTGCCAGCAGCTGGGGGGGCGGGAGAACAGATACGCAGTATTTT; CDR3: CASSWGGGRTDTQYF
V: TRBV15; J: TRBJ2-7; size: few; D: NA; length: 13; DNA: TGTGCCACCAGCCAACCTCCCCTAGACGAGCAGTACTTC; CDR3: CATSQPPLDEQYF
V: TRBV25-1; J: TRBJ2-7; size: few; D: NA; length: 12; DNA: TGTGCCAATACGAGTCGTCACTACGAGCAGTACTTC; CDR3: CANTSRHYEQYF
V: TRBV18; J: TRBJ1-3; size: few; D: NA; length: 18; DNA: TGTGCCAGCTCACAACAGACAGGTCGTATGACCTCTGGAAACACCATATATTTT; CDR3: CASSQQTGRMTSGNTIYF
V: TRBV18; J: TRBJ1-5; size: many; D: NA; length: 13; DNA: TGTGCCAGCTCACCAGGGCGGAATCAGCCCCAGCATTTT; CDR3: CASSPGRNQPQHF
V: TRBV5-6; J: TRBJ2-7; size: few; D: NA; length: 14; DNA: TGTGCCAGCAGCCGACCGGCAGGGAGAAGCGAGCAGTACTTC; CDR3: CASSRPAGRSEQYF
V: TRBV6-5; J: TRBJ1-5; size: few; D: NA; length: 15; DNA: TGTGCCAGCAGTTACACTAGACATTCTGGACAGCCCCAGCATTTT; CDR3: CASSYTRHSGQPQHF
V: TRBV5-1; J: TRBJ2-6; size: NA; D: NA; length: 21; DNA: TGCGCCAGCAGCTTAAGCACCCCCGCAGCAGACCGTTCGTACGGGGCCAACGTCCTGACTTTC; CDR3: CASSLSTPAADRSYGANVLTF
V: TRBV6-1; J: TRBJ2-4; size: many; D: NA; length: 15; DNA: TGTGCCAGCAGCCACCACCTCCTAGCCAAAAACATTCAGTACTTC; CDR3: CASSHHLLAKNIQYF
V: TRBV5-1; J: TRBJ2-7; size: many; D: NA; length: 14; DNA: TGCGCCAGCAACCTCGGGGACGGCCCGGGGAAGCAGTACTTC; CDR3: CASNLGDGPGKQYF
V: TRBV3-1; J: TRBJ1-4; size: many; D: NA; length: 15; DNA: TGTGCCAGCAGCCAGATGTCGGGGGCTAATGAAAAACTGTTTTTT; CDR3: CASSQMSGANEKLFF
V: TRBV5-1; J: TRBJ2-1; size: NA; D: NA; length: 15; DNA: TGCGCCAGCAGCCCTACAACGAGCTCCTACAATGAGCAGTTCTTC; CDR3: CASSPTTSSYNEQFF
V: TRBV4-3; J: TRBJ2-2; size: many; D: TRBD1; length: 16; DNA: TGCGCCAGCAGCCAATCGGGACAGCCATACACCGGGGAGCTGTTTTTT; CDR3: CASSQSGQPYTGELFF
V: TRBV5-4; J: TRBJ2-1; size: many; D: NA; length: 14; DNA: TGTGCCAGCAGCTGGGGGCGGGGATCCAATGAGCAGTTCTTC; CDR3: CASSWGRGSNEQFF
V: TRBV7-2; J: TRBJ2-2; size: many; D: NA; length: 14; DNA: TGTGCCAGCAGCTTAGGGTTCGAGGGCGGGGAGCTGTTTTTT; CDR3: CASSLGFEGGELFF
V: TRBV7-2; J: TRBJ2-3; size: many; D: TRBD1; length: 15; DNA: TGTGCCAGCAGCCCAACCGGGACAGGGACAGATACGCAGTATTTT; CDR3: CASSPTGTGTDTQYF
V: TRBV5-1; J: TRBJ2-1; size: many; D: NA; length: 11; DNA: TGCGCCAGCAGGAGTGGAGATGAGCAGTTCTTC; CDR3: CASRSGDEQFF
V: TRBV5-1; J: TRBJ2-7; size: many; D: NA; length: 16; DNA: TGCGCCAGCAGCTTTGGTGGGTCACAGGGTATCAACGAGCAGTACTTC; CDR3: CASSFGGSQGINEQYF
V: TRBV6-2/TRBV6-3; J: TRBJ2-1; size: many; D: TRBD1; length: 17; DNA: TGTGCCAGCAATGGACAGGGGGTCGCCCGCTTTGGAGGGGTGCAGTTCTTC; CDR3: CASNGQGVARFGGVQFF
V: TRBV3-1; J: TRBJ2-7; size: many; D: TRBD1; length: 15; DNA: TGTGCCAGCAGCCACGACGGGGACAGCTCCTACGAGCAGTACTTC; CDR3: CASSHDGDSSYEQYF
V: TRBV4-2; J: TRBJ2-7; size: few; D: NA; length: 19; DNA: TGTGCCAGCAGCGGACAGGGCACCCTTATTAGCGGGGGCCACCACGAGCAGTACTTC; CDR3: CASSGQGTLISGGHHEQYF
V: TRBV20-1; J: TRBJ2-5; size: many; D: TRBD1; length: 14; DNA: TGCAGTGCTAGGGCACCGACAGGGCAAGAGACCCAGTACTTC; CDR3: CSARAPTGQETQYF
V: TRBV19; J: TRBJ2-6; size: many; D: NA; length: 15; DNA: TGTGCCAGTAGTATGGGCGGCTCTGGGGCCAACGTCCTGACTTTC; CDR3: CASSMGGSGANVLTF
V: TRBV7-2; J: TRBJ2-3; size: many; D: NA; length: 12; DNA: TGTGCCAGCAGCTTTAGAGCAGATACGCAGTATTTT; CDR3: CASSFRADTQYF
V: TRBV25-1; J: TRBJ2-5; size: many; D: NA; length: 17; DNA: TGTGCCAGCAGTGAGAGGGGGGCTAGAAGGTCCCAAGAGACCCAGTACTTC; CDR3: CASSERGARRSQETQYF
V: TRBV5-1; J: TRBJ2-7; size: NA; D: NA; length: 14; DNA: TGCGCCAGCAGACACGGACAGAGGACCTACGAGCAGTACTTC; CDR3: CASRHGQRTYEQYF
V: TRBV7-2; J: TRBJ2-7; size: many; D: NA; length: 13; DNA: TGTGCCAGCAGCTTAGAAAGACAGCTCGGTCGTTACTTC; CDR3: CASSLERQLGRYF
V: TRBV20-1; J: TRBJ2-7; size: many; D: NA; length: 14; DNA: TGCAGTGCTAGAGGGGGGGTGTTACCCTACGAGCAGTACTTC; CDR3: CSARGGVLPYEQYF
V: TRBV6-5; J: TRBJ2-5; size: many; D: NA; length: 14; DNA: TGTGCCAGCAGTTACGAGAATTCGAGGGAGACCCAGTACTTC; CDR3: CASSYENSRETQYF
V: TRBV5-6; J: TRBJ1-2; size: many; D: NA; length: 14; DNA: TGTGCCAGCAGCTTGGAGGGCAAGAACTATGGCTACACCTTC; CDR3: CASSLEGKNYGYTF
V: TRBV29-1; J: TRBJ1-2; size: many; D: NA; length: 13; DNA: TGCAGCGTTGAGGTTTTTTCGGGGGAAGGCTACACCTTC; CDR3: CSVEVFSGEGYTF
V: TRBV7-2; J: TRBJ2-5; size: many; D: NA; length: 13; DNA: TGTGCCAGCAGCTTCTCGTTACCGGAGACCCAGTACTTC; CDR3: CASSFSLPETQYF
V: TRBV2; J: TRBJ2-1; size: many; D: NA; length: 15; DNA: TGTGCCAGCAATCTACGGATACTCTCCTACAATGAGCAGTTCTTC; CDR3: CASNLRILSYNEQFF
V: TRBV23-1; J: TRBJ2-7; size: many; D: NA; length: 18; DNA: TGCGCCAGCAGTCAATCTTTTTCCGAGGGACACACATGCAGCGAGCAGTACTTC; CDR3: CASSQSFSEGHTCSEQYF
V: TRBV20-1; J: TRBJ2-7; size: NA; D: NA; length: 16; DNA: TGCAGTACTAGCCGGACGACAGCCCTATATGCCCACGAGCAGTACTTC; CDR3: CSTSRTTALYAHEQYF
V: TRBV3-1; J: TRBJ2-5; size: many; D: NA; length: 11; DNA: TGTGCCAGCAGCCAAGGGGGGGCCCAGTACTTC; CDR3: CASSQGGAQYF
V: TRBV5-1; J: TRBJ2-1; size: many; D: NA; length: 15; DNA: TGCGCCAGCAGCTTAGGGCGGGTCACCTACAATGAGCAGTTCTTC; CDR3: CASSLGRVTYNEQFF
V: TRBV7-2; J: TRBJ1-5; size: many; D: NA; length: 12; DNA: TGTGCCAGCAGCCCGTTAGGGGGGCCCCAGCATTTT; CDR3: CASSPLGGPQHF
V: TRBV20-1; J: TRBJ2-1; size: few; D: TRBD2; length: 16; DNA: TGCAGTGCCATAGAGTGGACTAGCGGAGGGAAGAGGGAGCAGTTCTTC; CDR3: CSAIEWTSGGKREQFF